Listed here is a single T cell receptor (beta chain). This clonotype came up many times. The antigen this receptor binds is unknown. Nothing much larger sits one base from this clone, and base qualities are not available. CDR1 and CDR2 were assigned from the germline V gene as SGHDT and YYEEEE. The CDR3 runs 14 amino acids, cysteine and phenylalanine included. Of the read, only the CDR3 DNA is kept; its 42 bases are in frame from base 1. The junction carries 10 bases between V and J, which are trimmed by 3 bases and 0 bases respectively. The record originates from a study of HIV-infected patients and healthy controls (dated by TCRdb to the mid-2010s). About the full investigation: The study tested whether deep TCR repertoire sequencing of HIV patients' small blood samples could capture immune perturbation and reconstitution. Broad study findings and their caveats: Compared with untreated HIV+ repertoires, healthy control repertoires had roughly threefold more distinct CDR3s and a higher Shannon diversity. Mean usage differed significantly between HIV-infected patients and controls for eight alpha and eight beta V genes. Alpha-chain CDR3s from MAIT cells appeared at high frequency in healthy controls but were severely depleted in HIV+ repertoires. Pairing of alpha and beta chains was not determined in the samples. More CDR3s were shared between individuals among healthy controls than among HIV+ patients, as measured by Jaccard index and by the count of highly shared sequences. Comparisons were complicated by unequal numbers of distinct sequences between patients and controls, and rare events from HIV-infected data were overweighted by size-matching. Using whole blood restricted sequencing depth and prevented separating the dynamics of distinct T-cell subpopulations. The apparent post-therapy recovery of the Gini index in HIV-infected patients was not reproduced in size-matched repertoire data. Processing was restricted to sixteen HIV-infected individuals, which the authors judged to be a major constraint on the generalizability of the findings. HIV-infected repertoires had significantly higher mean Gini indices than controls, possibly reflecting oligoclonality. Donor HLA types were not determined in the study. During therapy, HIV-associated CDR3s significantly decreased in frequency, while CMV-associated CDR3s did not change significantly, though most became more frequent. The observed differences in diversity were not explained by the slight differences in age and sex profiles between the study cohorts.

Whole blood was used without fractionating the cells, so the repertoire represented all peripheral T cells without sorting. Ten uninfected healthy donors were sampled as controls, and about 40% of these ten donors were sampled twice about 12 weeks apart. An approximately 2.5 ml sample of peripheral blood was drawn into Tempus tubes for RNA extraction. Residual genomic DNA was removed with the TURBO-DNase kit and globin mRNA was depleted with GLOBINclear. Reverse transcription of about 550 ng RNA was performed with SuperScript III using primers directed against the alpha and beta constant regions. Separate alpha and beta chain libraries were made by chain-specific third strand synthesis with multiplexing indices. To avoid primer bias, the protocol used one single primer pair to amplify every rearrangement within a chain, and the protocol also attached molecular barcodes to each cDNA molecule. Purified cDNA was ligated with T4 RNA Ligase 1 onto a 5' RACE adapter bearing a random hexamer and the SP2 sequencing primer site. With slow temperature ramps used to favor optimal annealing, second strand synthesis was primed from the SP2 site with Phusion polymerase. The 12-nucleotide barcode on each molecule comprised two random hexamer sequences, both introduced before amplification and concatenated. P5 and P7 adapter elements plus a second index were added in a short first PCR, which was followed by a roughly 21-cycle amplification PCR with P5s and P7 primers. The libraries went through around 28 PCR cycles in total, were quantified on a Qubit, were sized on a Bioanalyzer, and were diluted to around 4 nM. Sequencing of the normalized libraries was done on an Illumina MiSeq using 2 x 250 paired-end kits. MinElute columns were the means by which the reverse transcription reactions were cleaned up, and the reactions were eluted into approximately 9.2 ul Tris-Cl. A 1:1 ratio of AMPure XP beads was used to clean the adapter ligations after they had run for 20 to 25 hours at 16 degrees C. The authors processed their data as follows. Demultiplexed FASTQ files were processed with a modified Decombinator that output V, J, insert and barcode information. Sequences that shared a barcode but differed from the dominant sequence were discarded as errors, and original cDNA molecules were estimated by counting barcodes clustered at Levenshtein distance 3. Downstream analyses used R packages ineq, vegan, igraph and RCytoscape, with IMGT nomenclature and CDR3 definitions. The authors computed V gene usage over distinct sequences and counted each TCR a single time to avoid skew from clonal expansion. Whenever two unique CDR3 amino acid sequences within a donor differed by a single Levenshtein edit, similarity networks linked them. Published HIV-specific CDR3s (approximately 90 alpha, roughly 700 beta) and CMV-specific CDR3s (about 13 alpha, a few hundred beta) were compiled and searched for in the repertoires. It was shown by random subsampling to size-matched repertoires that the decreased diversity of patients was not caused by their lower sequence numbers. Through fastp at Q25 and MiXCR, TCRdb rebuilt clones from the public reads, retaining in-frame beta chains. Entries are consolidated by CDR3 protein sequence, retaining the most common genes and DNA. These V and J calls rely on TCRdb rather than the paper's analysis. The sample table shows about 15,000 distinct CDR3 sequences, and 7% are seen once. The ten top clones hold more than 7.5% of the sample.

The sequenced sample consisted of blood. The source is an adult in good health. The chain was built from TRBV5-6 and TRBJ2-7, with no confidently assigned D gene. The DNA sequence is TGTGCCAGCAGCTCTAGGCCGAGCTCCTACGAGCAGTACTTC. This sequence encodes CASSSRPSSYEQYF.